Here is one TCR beta chain with its context. What antigen it recognizes has not been identified. Qualities for individual bases were not recorded, and no much larger clone is one base off. CDR1 and CDR2, per the germline V gene (reference sequence), are MNHEY and SMNVEV. V drops 2 bases and J drops 1 base, leaving 9 bases in between. The CDR3 has 15 amino acids, counting the end cysteine and phenylalanine. The retained sequence is limited to the CDR3, 45 bases, with the frame set at the first base. The intended sense of this specimen's time point label: newly diagnosed, previously untreated cHL patient sample. CD8+ T cells were purified from thawed PBMCs by magnetic negative selection with a Miltenyi CD8+ T cell isolation kit. To serve as a comparison group for the relapsed/refractory trial patients, PBMCs were sequenced from patients with newly diagnosed, previously untreated classical Hodgkin lymphoma. Peripheral blood was collected in 8 mL Vacutainer Cell Preparation Tubes, from which PBMCs were isolated by centrifugation and then cryopreserved. Purified CD4+ and CD8+ fractions were generated only in cases for which an additional PBMC sample was available. Magnetically labelled cells were removed on LS columns in a quadroMACS separator, and the flow-through was retained as the purified fraction.

This sample is drawn from a study of PD-1 blockade in classical Hodgkin lymphoma (dated by TCRdb to 2018 to 2020). Regarding the complete study: A peripheral blood immune signature of response to PD-1 blockade in classical Hodgkin lymphoma was defined using TCR beta sequencing and CyTOF.

The research as a whole found: Newly diagnosed patients were reported to have lower baseline TCR diversity than healthy donors, and relapsed/refractory patients were reported to have lower baseline TCR diversity still. Only a single clinical trial cohort was studied, and what caused the repertoire differences, possibly disease activity or prior therapy, remained undefined.

Genomic DNA was extracted with the Qiagen DNeasy kit from unsorted PBMCs and from negatively selected CD4+ and CD8+ fractions. TCR beta CDR3 regions were amplified by immunoSEQ multiplex PCR using primers annealing to V and J segments. Amplification bias was minimized using a synthetic immune receptor repertoire, and residual bias was removed computationally after sequencing. The paper's data handling went like this. Custom Python scripts were used to quantify repertoire diversity as the Shannon entropy index. Unsorted, CD4+ and CD8+ repertoires were examined separately, except in combined analyses, for which CD4+ and CD8+ sequences were merged in silico. Not all clones reach the TCRdb copy of this immuneACCESS table, which keeps in-frame sequences only. Checked studies attribute under half of the gap to unresolved V genes and leave the rest unexplained. D and trimming were read from the DNA, whereas the V and J calls and clone size are those reported in that table. The sample table shows about 21,000 clones, and just under 90% are seen once. Roughly 6.1% of the sample is in the top ten clones.

The receptor was derived from a human donor with classical Hodgkin lymphoma. The rearranged chain carries TRBV27 and TRBJ1-3; TRBD1 is possibly the D segment (6 matching bases). The source material was CD8+ T cells from blood. The DNA is as follows: TGTGCCAGCAGTTTAAATACAGGGTCTGGAAACACCATATATTTT. This codes for CASSLNTGSGNTIYF.